This T cell receptor beta chain derives from a study of blood T cell repertoires in COVID-19. Study context: Samples of COVID-19 (acute and convalescent) were obtained from the United States, Italy and Spain. T cells, B-cell-depleted T cells, or PBMCs supplied cDNA or gDNA.

Method: immunoSEQ multiplex PCR; TCRdb's copy keeps in-frame clones and lacks some. The repertoire holds about 210,000 clones, with around four fifths as singletons. With 7 bases clipped from V and 4 bases from J, the junction kept 7 bases outside the gene matches. Germline CDR1 is SNHLY and CDR2 is FYNNEI. This CDR3 is 15 amino acids long. Material for sequencing was peripheral blood. This receptor was obtained from a woman aged 45-65 years with active or convalescent COVID-19. This chain links TRBV2 with TRBJ1-5; 10 bases line up with TRBD1. This CDR3 is CASTTDRGKNQPQHF. In nucleotides, the CDR3 is TGTGCCAGCACCACGGACAGGGGGAAAAATCAGCCCCAGCATTTT.